Listed below are T cell receptor beta chains from one sample, sequenced in a study of cytomegalovirus exposure and HLA in healthy donors. Clones were read by immunoSEQ multiplex PCR, and TCRdb kept only the in-frame ones, dropping some. The data hold around 39,000 clones, with 50% to 75% observed a single time. Specimen: PBMCs. Source of these receptors: a human donor in good health. CDR3s include the opening cysteine and the closing phenylalanine or tryptophan. The D gene is left open where the match is weak. The listing skips clone size in some rows; elsewhere it reads once, few, many or a size class.

CDR3nt: TGTGCCTGGAGTGGACAGGGGGATCAGCCCCAGCATTTT
CDR3aa: CAWSGQGDQPQHF
abundance: .
d_gene: TRBD1
j_gene: TRBJ1-5
v_gene: TRBV30
len: 13

CDR3nt: TGTGCCAGCAGCCAAGGACTAGCGGAATACAATGAGCAGTTCTTC
CDR3aa: CASSQGLAEYNEQFF
abundance: .
d_gene: TRBD2
j_gene: TRBJ2-1
v_gene: TRBV5-4
len: 15

CDR3nt: TGTGCCAGCAGCGTGAAAGTAGATGGCACAGATACGCAGTATTTT
CDR3aa: CASSVKVDGTDTQYF
abundance: few
d_gene: .
j_gene: TRBJ2-3
v_gene: TRBV5-4
len: 15

CDR3nt: TGTGCCAGCAGCTTAGGAGGGACAGGGCTCCCCTACGAGCAGTACTTC
CDR3aa: CASSLGGTGLPYEQYF
abundance: few
d_gene: TRBD1
j_gene: TRBJ2-7
v_gene: TRBV7-2
len: 16

CDR3nt: TGTGCCAGCAGTTTGGACAGGGGCCCAGATACGCAGTATTTT
CDR3aa: CASSLDRGPDTQYF
abundance: .
d_gene: TRBD1
j_gene: TRBJ2-3
v_gene: TRBV6-1
len: 14

CDR3nt: TGTGCCAGCAGCGTTGACAGGGGATATACGCAGTATTTT
CDR3aa: CASSVDRGYTQYF
abundance: .
d_gene: TRBD1
j_gene: TRBJ2-3
v_gene: TRBV9
len: 13

CDR3nt: TGTGCCAGCAGCATAGGGCTTTCGGGGGAGACCCAGTACTTC
CDR3aa: CASSIGLSGETQYF
abundance: few
d_gene: .
j_gene: TRBJ2-5
v_gene: TRBV6-5
len: 14

CDR3nt: TGTGCCAGCAGTTCCCTGGCGGGGACGAGGGGCTACACCTTC
CDR3aa: CASSSLAGTRGYTF
abundance: .
d_gene: .
j_gene: TRBJ1-2
v_gene: TRBV6-5
len: 14

CDR3nt: TGTGCCAGCAGTTACCGTAGCGGTGTTTTGGGACCTGAAGCTTTCTTT
CDR3aa: CASSYRSGVLGPEAFF
abundance: .
d_gene: .
j_gene: TRBJ1-1
v_gene: TRBV6-6
len: 16

CDR3nt: TGTGCCAGCAGCGTTTCGGAGCGTCTTAATGAAAAACTGTTTTTT
CDR3aa: CASSVSERLNEKLFF
abundance: .
d_gene: .
j_gene: TRBJ1-4
v_gene: TRBV2
len: 15

CDR3nt: TGTGCCAGCAGTAGGGACAGAGAAGCTTTCTTT
CDR3aa: CASSRDREAFF
abundance: .
d_gene: TRBD1
j_gene: TRBJ1-1
v_gene: TRBV6-1
len: 11

CDR3nt: TGCAGCGTTGCGGACACCTATGGCTACACCTTC
CDR3aa: CSVADTYGYTF
abundance: .
d_gene: .
j_gene: TRBJ1-2
v_gene: TRBV29-1
len: 11

CDR3nt: TGTGCCAGCTCCTGGGGGACAGGGACCACCGGGGAGCTGTTTTTT
CDR3aa: CASSWGTGTTGELFF
abundance: .
d_gene: TRBD1
j_gene: TRBJ2-2
v_gene: TRBV9
len: 15

CDR3nt: TGTGCCAGCAGCTATTCGGGGGGGTCGGGGAATGAGCAGTTCTTC
CDR3aa: CASSYSGGSGNEQFF
abundance: .
d_gene: TRBD2
j_gene: TRBJ2-1
v_gene: TRBV7-2
len: 15

CDR3nt: TGTGCCAGCAGCTTAACGGGTGAACAGGGCACTGAAGCTTTCTTT
CDR3aa: CASSLTGEQGTEAFF
abundance: once
d_gene: .
j_gene: TRBJ1-1
v_gene: TRBV11-2
len: 15

CDR3nt: TGTGCCAGCAGTGAAGAACTTCCCTCGGGACAGGGGGCTAACTGGATGTTCTACGAGCAGTACTTC
CDR3aa: CASSEELPSGQGANWMFYEQYF
abundance: .
d_gene: TRBD1
j_gene: TRBJ2-7
v_gene: TRBV2
len: 22

CDR3nt: TGTGCCAGCAGCTTAGACTACTACAATGAGCAGTTCTTC
CDR3aa: CASSLDYYNEQFF
abundance: .
d_gene: .
j_gene: TRBJ2-1
v_gene: TRBV7-2
len: 13

CDR3nt: TGTGCCAGCAGAGATACACTGGAGAGGCCTTCACCCCTCCACTTT
CDR3aa: CASRDTLERPSPLHF
abundance: .
d_gene: .
j_gene: TRBJ1-6
v_gene: TRBV28
len: 15

CDR3nt: TGTGCCAGCTCAAGGGACAGGTTCGGCAATCAGCCCCAGCATTTT
CDR3aa: CASSRDRFGNQPQHF
abundance: .
d_gene: TRBD1
j_gene: TRBJ1-5
v_gene: TRBV6-6
len: 15

CDR3nt: TGTGCCAGCAGCTTGGGGGGAAGTTACACTGAAGCTTTCTTT
CDR3aa: CASSLGGSYTEAFF
abundance: .
d_gene: .
j_gene: TRBJ1-1
v_gene: TRBV7-2
len: 14

CDR3nt: TGTGCCAGCAGCCCGGCAGGGACAGGAGTCTACGAGCAGTACTTC
CDR3aa: CASSPAGTGVYEQYF
abundance: .
d_gene: TRBD1
j_gene: TRBJ2-7
v_gene: TRBV7-9
len: 15

CDR3nt: TGTGCCAGCAGCTGGACAGGGATCGACTATGGCTACACCTTC
CDR3aa: CASSWTGIDYGYTF
abundance: .
d_gene: TRBD1
j_gene: TRBJ1-2
v_gene: TRBV7-9
len: 14

CDR3nt: TGTGCCAGCAGCCAAGAAAGGGGGCAGGTCACCATATATTTT
CDR3aa: CASSQERGQVTIYF
abundance: .
d_gene: TRBD1
j_gene: TRBJ1-3
v_gene: TRBV4-2
len: 14

CDR3nt: TGCGCCAGCAGCTCCGCCGGGGGAGGGGGACTTCGTGATTTCTTT
CDR3aa: CASSSAGGGGLRDFF
abundance: once
d_gene: .
j_gene: TRBJ1-1
v_gene: TRBV5-1
len: 15

CDR3nt: TGTGCCAGCAGCTTTAGTCGGGGGTTTACACGAGAGACCCAGTACTTC
CDR3aa: CASSFSRGFTRETQYF
abundance: .
d_gene: .
j_gene: TRBJ2-5
v_gene: TRBV7-2
len: 16

CDR3nt: TGTGCCAGCAGCTTTACGGGGACAGGGAATTCACCCCTCCACTTT
CDR3aa: CASSFTGTGNSPLHF
abundance: .
d_gene: TRBD1
j_gene: TRBJ1-6
v_gene: TRBV7-9
len: 15

CDR3nt: TGTGCCACCAGCAGAGAGAGGGCCTCTTCCTACGAGCAGTACTTC
CDR3aa: CATSRERASSYEQYF
abundance: few
d_gene: .
j_gene: TRBJ2-7
v_gene: TRBV15
len: 15

CDR3nt: TGCGCCAGCAGCCAAGGCGGACTAGCGGGGGGGTACGAGCAGTACTTC
CDR3aa: CASSQGGLAGGYEQYF
abundance: .
d_gene: TRBD2
j_gene: TRBJ2-7
v_gene: TRBV4-3
len: 16

CDR3nt: TGTGCCAGCAGCTTGGGGACAGCCCACAATGAGCAGTTCTTC
CDR3aa: CASSLGTAHNEQFF
abundance: once
d_gene: TRBD1
j_gene: TRBJ2-1
v_gene: TRBV7-9
len: 14

CDR3nt: TGTGCCAGCAGCTCTGGAGCAGGGGTTTTTGTTTTT
CDR3aa: CASSSGAGVFVF
abundance: few
d_gene: .
j_gene: TRBJ1-4
v_gene: TRBV25-1
len: 12

CDR3nt: TGTGCCAGCAGTTACTCGAGGCAGAACTATGGCTACACCTTC
CDR3aa: CASSYSRQNYGYTF
abundance: .
d_gene: .
j_gene: TRBJ1-2
v_gene: TRBV6-5
len: 14

CDR3nt: TGCGCCAGCAGTGACAGGAACACCGGGGAGCTGTTTTTT
CDR3aa: CASSDRNTGELFF
abundance: .
d_gene: .
j_gene: TRBJ2-2
v_gene: TRBV10-1
len: 13

CDR3nt: TGTGCCAGCAGCCCAAGGGGGGGAGATACGCAGTATTTT
CDR3aa: CASSPRGGDTQYF
abundance: .
d_gene: .
j_gene: TRBJ2-3
v_gene: TRBV7-2
len: 13

CDR3nt: TGTGCCAGCCGAGACAGGGGGCCCCTTGGGCCCCAGCATTTT
CDR3aa: CASRDRGPLGPQHF
abundance: .
d_gene: TRBD1
j_gene: TRBJ1-5
v_gene: TRBV2
len: 14

CDR3nt: TGTGCCAGCTCTACCGGGGGGGCTGGGGATGAGCAGTTCTTC
CDR3aa: CASSTGGAGDEQFF
abundance: .
d_gene: TRBD2
j_gene: TRBJ2-1
v_gene: TRBV2
len: 14

CDR3nt: TGTGCCAGCAGCCCAGCCGGGAGGAGCTACGAGCAGTACTTC
CDR3aa: CASSPAGRSYEQYF
abundance: .
d_gene: TRBD2
j_gene: TRBJ2-7
v_gene: TRBV7-6
len: 14

CDR3nt: TGCGCCAGCAGCCAATGGACAGCCGCTAACTATGGCTACACCTTC
CDR3aa: CASSQWTAANYGYTF
abundance: .
d_gene: .
j_gene: TRBJ1-2
v_gene: TRBV4-1
len: 15

CDR3nt: TGTGCCAGCAGCCAAGATACTAAAGGCCAGGGTAATGAAAAACTGTTTTTT
CDR3aa: CASSQDTKGQGNEKLFF
abundance: .
d_gene: .
j_gene: TRBJ1-4
v_gene: TRBV4-2
len: 17

CDR3nt: TGTGCCAGCAGTTCCGAGGGGGGGCGGAATCAGCCCCAGCATTTT
CDR3aa: CASSSEGGRNQPQHF
abundance: .
d_gene: .
j_gene: TRBJ1-5
v_gene: TRBV6-5
len: 15

CDR3nt: TGTGCCATCAAGGAGACAGGCGCGGGTAATTCACCCCTCCACTTT
CDR3aa: CAIKETGAGNSPLHF
abundance: .
d_gene: .
j_gene: TRBJ1-6
v_gene: TRBV10-3
len: 15

CDR3nt: TGTGCCACGGGACAGGGTTTACTGGGCTACACCTTC
CDR3aa: CATGQGLLGYTF
abundance: few
d_gene: TRBD1
j_gene: TRBJ1-2
v_gene: TRBV19
len: 12

CDR3nt: TGTGCCAGCAGCCATGACACCGGGACAGGTACTAGGAAGACCCAGTACTTC
CDR3aa: CASSHDTGTGTRKTQYF
abundance: few
d_gene: TRBD1
j_gene: TRBJ2-5
v_gene: TRBV14
len: 17

CDR3nt: TGTGCCAGCAGTTCCCCGGGACAGGGGACCTATGGCTACACCTTC
CDR3aa: CASSSPGQGTYGYTF
abundance: .
d_gene: TRBD1
j_gene: TRBJ1-2
v_gene: TRBV6-5
len: 15

CDR3nt: TGTGCCAGCAGACCGGGACAGTCGTACAATGAGCAGTTCTTC
CDR3aa: CASRPGQSYNEQFF
abundance: few
d_gene: TRBD1
j_gene: TRBJ2-1
v_gene: TRBV2
len: 14

CDR3nt: TGCGCCAGCAGCTTTCCCACAGGGGGGACAGAGACCCAGTACTTC
CDR3aa: CASSFPTGGTETQYF
abundance: .
d_gene: TRBD1
j_gene: TRBJ2-5
v_gene: TRBV5-1
len: 15

CDR3nt: TGTGCCAGCAGCTTAGGTGACAGGGGAAATCAGCCCCAGCATTTT
CDR3aa: CASSLGDRGNQPQHF
abundance: .
d_gene: TRBD1
j_gene: TRBJ1-5
v_gene: TRBV7-9
len: 15

CDR3nt: TGTGCCAGCAGTGAAATGCGGTATGAGCAGTTCTTC
CDR3aa: CASSEMRYEQFF
abundance: .
d_gene: .
j_gene: TRBJ2-1
v_gene: TRBV6-1
len: 12

CDR3nt: TGTGCCAGCAGGGAAACTAGCGGGGGGGCCAATGAGCAGTTCTTC
CDR3aa: CASRETSGGANEQFF
abundance: .
d_gene: TRBD2
j_gene: TRBJ2-1
v_gene: TRBV2
len: 15

CDR3nt: TGTGCCAGCAGCCGCCAGGGTAGCTCCTACAATGAGCAGTTCTTC
CDR3aa: CASSRQGSSYNEQFF
abundance: .
d_gene: .
j_gene: TRBJ2-1
v_gene: TRBV14
len: 15

CDR3nt: TGTGCCAGCAGCTTAGGGGTGGGGGCTGGAGAGACCCAGTACTTC
CDR3aa: CASSLGVGAGETQYF
abundance: .
d_gene: .
j_gene: TRBJ2-5
v_gene: TRBV11-2
len: 15

CDR3nt: TGTGCCAGCCGTCACAGGACAGGGACAAACTATGGCTACACCTTC
CDR3aa: CASRHRTGTNYGYTF
abundance: .
d_gene: TRBD1
j_gene: TRBJ1-2
v_gene: TRBV2
len: 15

CDR3nt: TGCAGCGCCGAGCTTACAGAAGAGTACTATGGCTACACCTTC
CDR3aa: CSAELTEEYYGYTF
abundance: .
d_gene: .
j_gene: TRBJ1-2
v_gene: TRBV29-1
len: 14

CDR3nt: TGTGCCAGCAGTGAAGAGATTGGGAGTTACGAGCAGTACTTC
CDR3aa: CASSEEIGSYEQYF
abundance: .
d_gene: .
j_gene: TRBJ2-7
v_gene: TRBV6-1
len: 14

CDR3nt: TGTGCCAGTAGTCAGGGGGCAAGTGGCTACACCTTC
CDR3aa: CASSQGASGYTF
abundance: few
d_gene: TRBD1
j_gene: TRBJ1-2
v_gene: TRBV19
len: 12